The 9 T cell receptor beta chains in this list originate from one sample, sequenced in a study of T-cell memory formation after mild COVID-19. MiXCR, run by TCRdb on the 5' RACE reads, gives a single entry per CDR3 protein. Of 400,000 to 500,000 distinct CDR3 sequences listed, 20% were seen once; the top ten hold 8.4%. Sequencing was performed on PBMCs or a T cell subset sorted from them (not recorded which). Every receptor here comes from an adult woman who had mild COVID-19 (a few samples of this study predate the infection). Cell type and time point are not known.

The chain recombines TRBV12-3 or TRBV12-4 with TRBJ1-2, with D possibly TRBD1 on 6 matching bases. V was pared by 3 bases and J by 4 bases, with 12 bases between. The CDR3 covers 14 residues. The CDR3 DNA follows: TGTGCCAGCAGTTTCAGGGGTCCTGGCTATGGCTACACCTTC. Amino acids: CASSFRGPGYGYTF.

This clonotype has just a few counts. The rearrangement uses TRBV29-1 and TRBJ1-1; 7 nucleotides agree with TRBD1. Per the germline V gene, CDR1 is SQVTM and CDR2 is ANQGSEA. V lost 5 bases, J lost 3 bases, and 6 bases stayed unmatched. The CDR3 has 13 amino acids. The CDR3 reads CSVSTGWDTEAFF. In DNA, the CDR3 is TGCAGCGTTTCGACAGGGTGGGACACTGAAGCTTTCTTT.

As DNA, the CDR3 is TGTGCCAGCAGCGACAGACTAGCGGGAGCTATTACAGATACGCAGTATTTT. Amino acids: CASSDRLAGAITDTQYF. The chain links TRBV7-9 to TRBJ2-3; 12 positions agree with TRBD2. The V segment lost 5 bases and the J segment 3 bases; nucleotides outside the gene matches: 9. This CDR3 comprises 17 residues. CDR1 is SEHNR, CDR2 FQNEAQ, per germline (reference sequence).

The genes are TRBV7-2 and TRBJ1-1; TRBD1 agrees at 7 bases. CDR3 length: 15 residues. V trimming: 5 bases; J trimming: 0 bases; junction bases outside the gene matches: 6. CDR1 is SGHTA, CDR2 FQGNSA, per germline. CDR3 sequence (DNA): TGTGCCAGCAGCCTCCGACAGGGCTTGAACACTGAAGCTTTCTTT. Its protein is CASSLRQGLNTEAFF.

The chain carries TRBV12-3 or TRBV12-4 and TRBJ2-7; perhaps TRBD2 as D (5 bases). Trimming took 6 bases from V and 4 from J, leaving 16 bases between them. This CDR3 is built from 14 residues. As DNA, the CDR3 is TGTGCCAGCAGCCCCGCCGGGAAGCCGTACGAGCAGTACTTC. Encoded protein: CASSPAGKPYEQYF.

This clonotype was counted between two and nine times. Written as DNA, the CDR3 is TGTGCCAGCAGCTTAGCGCCTGGGACAGGAACAAATTCACCCCTCCACTTT. It encodes CASSLAPGTGTNSPLHF. V is TRBV7-9 and J is TRBJ1-6, with 8 bases identical to TRBD1. J was trimmed by 7 bases and V by 0 bases; bases with no gene match: 8. Germline V CDR1 and CDR2: SEHNR, FQNEAQ (reference sequence). This CDR3 spans 17 amino acids.

This clonotype has only a few counts. V gene TRBV18 combines with J gene TRBJ2-7; unclear D gene. The CDR3 contains 13 residues. V lost 6 bases, J lost 3 bases, and 12 bases lay in between. The germline CDR1 and CDR2 sequences are KGHSH and LQKENI. The CDR3 DNA reads TGTGCCAGCTCCCCGGACCGAGACTACGAGCAGTACTTC. It encodes CASSPDRDYEQYF.

This clonotype was detected only a few times. This chain joins TRBV4-3 and TRBJ2-3, with TRBD2 matching over 11 bases. Germline V gene data show CDR1 as LGHNA and CDR2 as YSLEER. The CDR3 contains 17 residues. With 3 bases clipped from V and 4 bases from J, the junction kept 9 bases outside the gene matches. Written as DNA, the CDR3 is TGCGCCAGCAGCCATGTACGGTCACTAGCGGGAGCAGATACGCAGTATTTT. This translates into CASSHVRSLAGADTQYF.

The V gene is TRBV9, the J gene TRBJ1-1; 7 nucleotides line up with TRBD1. This CDR3 contains 15 residues. With V trimmed by 1 base and J by 4 bases, 7 bases remained unmatched. Germline lookup yields CDR1 SGDLS and CDR2 YYNGEE. The CDR3 DNA sequence: TGTGCCAGCAGCGTAAACCCAGGGGGGGGCACTGAAGCTTTCTTT. Translated: CASSVNPGGGTEAFF. Drawing the rest from reference TRBV9 and TRBJ1-1, the complete variable domain is DSGVTQTPKHLITATGQRVTLRCSPRSGDLSVYWYQQSLDQGLQFLIQYYNGEERAKGNILERFSAQQFPDLHSELNLSSLELGDSALYFCASSVNPGGGTEAFFGQGTRLTVV.